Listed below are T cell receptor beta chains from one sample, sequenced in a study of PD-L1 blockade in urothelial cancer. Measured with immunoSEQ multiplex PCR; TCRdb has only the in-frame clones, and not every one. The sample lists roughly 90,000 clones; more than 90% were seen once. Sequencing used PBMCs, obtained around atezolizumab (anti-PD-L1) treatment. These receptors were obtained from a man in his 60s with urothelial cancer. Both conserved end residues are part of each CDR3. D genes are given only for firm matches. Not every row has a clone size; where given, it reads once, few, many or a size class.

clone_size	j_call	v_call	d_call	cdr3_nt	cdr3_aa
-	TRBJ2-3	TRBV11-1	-	TGTGCCAGCAGCTATTACACCACAGATACGCAGTATTTT	CASSYYTTDTQYF
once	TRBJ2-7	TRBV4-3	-	TGCGCCAGCAGCCAAGGCCGGGGACTCTTCTCCTACGAGCAGTACTTC	CASSQGRGLFSYEQYF
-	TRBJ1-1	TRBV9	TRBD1	TGTGCCAGCAGCGTAGCTTCGGGGCAGGGGGCTGACACTGAAGCTTTCTTT	CASSVASGQGADTEAFF
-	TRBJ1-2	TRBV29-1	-	TGCAGCGTTGGTACAGGGAACGGCTATGGCTACACCTTC	CSVGTGNGYGYTF
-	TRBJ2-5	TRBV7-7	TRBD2	TGTGCTAGCAGCTTAGCAACCCTAGGAGCGGGAGGGCCGGGGAAGACCCAGTACTTC	CASSLATLGAGGPGKTQYF
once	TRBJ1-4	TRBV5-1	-	TGCGCCAGCAGCCCGGACAGAGGAAATGAAAAACTGTTTTTT	CASSPDRGNEKLFF
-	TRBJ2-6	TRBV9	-	TGTGCCAGCAGCGTAGGAGACTCTGGGGCCAACGTCCTGACTTTC	CASSVGDSGANVLTF
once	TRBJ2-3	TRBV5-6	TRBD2	TGTGCCAGCAGCTTGAGGCTAGCGGGGGGGAGCACAGATACGCAGTATTTT	CASSLRLAGGSTDTQYF
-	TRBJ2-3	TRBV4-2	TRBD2	TGTGCCAGCAGCCAAGGGAGCGGGAGTGGGGAGACGCAGTATTTT	CASSQGSGSGETQYF
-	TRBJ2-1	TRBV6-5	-	TGTGCCAGCAGTTACAATTCGGGAGTGGGCAATGAGCAGTTCTTC	CASSYNSGVGNEQFF
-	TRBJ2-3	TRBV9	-	TGTGCCAGCAGCGTAGGGGGCCGGGATACGCAGTATTTT	CASSVGGRDTQYF
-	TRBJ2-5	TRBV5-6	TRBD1	TGTGCCAGCAGCGAACGACAGGGGACAGAGACCCAGTACTTC	CASSERQGTETQYF
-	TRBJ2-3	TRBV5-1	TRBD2	TGCGCCAGCAGACAAGCGGGGCTAGCGGGGGGGCGCGCAGATACGCAGTATTTT	CASRQAGLAGGRADTQYF
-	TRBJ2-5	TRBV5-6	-	TGTGCCAGCAGTGTAGGAGAGCAAGAGACCCAGTACTTC	CASSVGEQETQYF
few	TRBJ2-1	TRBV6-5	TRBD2	TGTGCCAGCAGAACCGGGGGGGCCTACAATGAGCAGTTCTTC	CASRTGGAYNEQFF
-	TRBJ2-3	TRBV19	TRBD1	TGTGCCAGTAGTCTTGGGACAGGGGTAACAGATACGCAGTATTTT	CASSLGTGVTDTQYF
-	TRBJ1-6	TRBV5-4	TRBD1	TGTGCCAGCAGCTTCGGACAGGGAGACTCACCCCTCCACTTT	CASSFGQGDSPLHF
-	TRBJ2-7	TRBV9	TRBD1	TGTGCCAGTCCCCCGGGGACAGGGGGGTTCGAGCAGTACTTC	CASPPGTGGFEQYF
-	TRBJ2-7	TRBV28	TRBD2	TGTGCCAGCAGTTTAGGGGCGGGAGGACCGAACGAGCAGTACTTC	CASSLGAGGPNEQYF
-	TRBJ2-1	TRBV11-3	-	TGTGCCAGCAGCCCGGACTCAACCTACAATGAGCAGTTCTTC	CASSPDSTYNEQFF
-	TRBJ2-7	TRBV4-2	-	TGTGCCAGCAGCCAAGCTCCGACTAGTGACGAGCAGTACTTC	CASSQAPTSDEQYF
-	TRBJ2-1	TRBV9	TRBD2	TGTGCCAGCAGCGTAGACACCGGGACTAGCGGGATGTACAATGAGCAGTTCTTC	CASSVDTGTSGMYNEQFF
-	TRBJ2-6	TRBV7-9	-	TGTGCCAGCAGCTTACTGAGCTCTGGGGCCAACGTCCTGACTTTC	CASSLLSSGANVLTF
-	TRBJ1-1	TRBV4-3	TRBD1	TGCGCCAGCAGCCAAATCGACAGGGGGGACACTGAAGCTTTCTTT	CASSQIDRGDTEAFF
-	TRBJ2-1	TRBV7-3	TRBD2	TGTGCCAGCAGCCCGGAAAGCCGCACGGCGGGAGGGCCTCTCTCCTACAATGAGCAGTTCTTC	CASSPESRTAGGPLSYNEQFF
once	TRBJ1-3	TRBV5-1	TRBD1	TGCGCCAGCAATGAGGGGGCAATAGGAAACACCATATATTTT	CASNEGAIGNTIYF
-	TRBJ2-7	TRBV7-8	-	TGTGCCAGCAGCTTAGGGCGGCGACCCAGAGCCTACGAGCAGTACTTC	CASSLGRRPRAYEQYF
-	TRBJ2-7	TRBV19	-	TGTGCCAGTAGTAGCGAGACAGGACACGAGCAGTACTTC	CASSSETGHEQYF
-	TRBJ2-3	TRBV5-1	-	TGCGCCAGCAGCTTGGCCCCAGGGGCCACAGATACGCAGTATTTT	CASSLAPGATDTQYF
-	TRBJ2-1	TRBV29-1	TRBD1	TGCAGCGGGACTCGGGACAGCGGATACAATGAGCAGTTCTTC	CSGTRDSGYNEQFF
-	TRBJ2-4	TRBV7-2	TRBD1	TGTGCCAGCAGCTTAGTAGGGGGCGCCGAAAACATTCAGTACTTC	CASSLVGGAENIQYF
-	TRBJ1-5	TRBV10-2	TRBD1	TGCGCCAGCAGAGTCATTCCCGGGACAGGGTTTTTATTTAGCAATCAGCCCCAGCATTTT	CASRVIPGTGFLFSNQPQHF
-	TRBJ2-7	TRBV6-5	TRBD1	TGTGCCAGCAGTAAAGGATCCGGGACAGGGGACGAGCAGTACTTC	CASSKGSGTGDEQYF
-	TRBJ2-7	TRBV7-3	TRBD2	TGTGCCAGCAGCAAAACGGGGGGGGCCTACGAGCAGTACTTC	CASSKTGGAYEQYF
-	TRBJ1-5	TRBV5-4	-	TGTGCCAGCAGCGCACAGGGAAGCAATCAGCCCCAGCATTTT	CASSAQGSNQPQHF
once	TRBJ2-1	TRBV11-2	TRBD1	TGTGCCAGCAGCCGGACAGGGGACAATGAGCAGTTCTTC	CASSRTGDNEQFF
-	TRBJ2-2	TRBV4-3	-	TGCGCCAGCAGCCAAGAAATCGGGCAGGGAATCGGGGAGCTGTTTTTT	CASSQEIGQGIGELFF
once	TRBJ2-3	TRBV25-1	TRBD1	TGTGCCAGCAGCCCCGAGACAGGGGTCGATACGCAGTATTTT	CASSPETGVDTQYF
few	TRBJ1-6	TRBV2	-	TGTGCCAGCAAAGTACGGGACATTGATTCACCCCTCCACTTT	CASKVRDIDSPLHF
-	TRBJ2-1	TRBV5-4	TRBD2	TGTGCCAGCAGTTCCGGGACTACCAAGAGCTCCTACAATGAGCAGTTCTTC	CASSSGTTKSSYNEQFF
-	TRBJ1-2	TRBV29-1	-	TGCAGCGTTGAAAAGGGGTATGGCTACACCTTC	CSVEKGYGYTF
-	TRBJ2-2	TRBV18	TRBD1	TGTGCCAGCTCGCCCTTCTTACCGGGACAGGGGAACACCGGGGAGCTGTTTTTT	CASSPFLPGQGNTGELFF